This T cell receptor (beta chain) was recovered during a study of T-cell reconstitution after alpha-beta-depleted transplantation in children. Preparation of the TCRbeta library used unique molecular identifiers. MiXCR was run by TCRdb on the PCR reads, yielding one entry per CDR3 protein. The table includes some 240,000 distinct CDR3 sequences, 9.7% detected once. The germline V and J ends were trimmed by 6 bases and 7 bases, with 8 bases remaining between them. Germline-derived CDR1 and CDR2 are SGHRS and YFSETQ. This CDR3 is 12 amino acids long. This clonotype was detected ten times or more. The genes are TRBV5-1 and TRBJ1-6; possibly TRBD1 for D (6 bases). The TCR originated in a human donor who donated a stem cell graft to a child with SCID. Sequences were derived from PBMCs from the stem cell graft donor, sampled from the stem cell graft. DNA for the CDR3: TGCGCCAGCACTACAGGGAATTCACCCCTCCACTTT. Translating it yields CASTTGNSPLHF.